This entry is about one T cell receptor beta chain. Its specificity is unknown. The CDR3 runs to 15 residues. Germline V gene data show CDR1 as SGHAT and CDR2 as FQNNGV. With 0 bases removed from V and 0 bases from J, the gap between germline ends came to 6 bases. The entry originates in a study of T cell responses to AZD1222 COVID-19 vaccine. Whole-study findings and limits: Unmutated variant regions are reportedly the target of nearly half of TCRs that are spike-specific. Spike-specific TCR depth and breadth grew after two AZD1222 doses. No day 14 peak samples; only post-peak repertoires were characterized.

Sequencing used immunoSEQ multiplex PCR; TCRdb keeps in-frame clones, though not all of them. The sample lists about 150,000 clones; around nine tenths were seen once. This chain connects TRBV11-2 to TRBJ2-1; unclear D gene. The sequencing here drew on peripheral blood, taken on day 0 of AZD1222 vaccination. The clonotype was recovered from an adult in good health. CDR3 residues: CASSLDVASYNEQFF. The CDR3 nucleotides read TGTGCCAGCAGCTTAGATGTAGCCTCCTACAATGAGCAGTTCTTC.